The sequence of this TCR beta chain was determined in a study of OX40 agonist ivuxolimab in advanced cancers. Study as a whole: The dose of intravenous ivuxolimab that patients received every 2 weeks ranged from 0.01 to 10 mg/kg. With a range of 23 to 79, age averaged roughly 60 years, and around 83% were male. Study observations and caveats: In general, CD8+ T cells held more expanded clones than CD4+ did, on average.

Blood specimens came from baseline, cycle 4 day 1, and cycle 7 day 1. On this clone: The target antigen is unknown.

TCRdb keeps only in-frame clones here, not all; method: immunoSEQ multiplex PCR. The sample includes about 55,000 clones, 70% to 90% seen only once; the top ten take 10% to 15%. The CDR3 contains 16 residues. The V end lost 3 bases, the J end lost 8 bases, and 20 bases lay between the germline ends. In germline, CDR1 is SNHLY, CDR2 FYNNEI. This sequence originates from an adult with an advanced solid tumor such as melanoma, head and neck, liver or kidney cancer. The chain recombines TRBV2 with TRBJ2-1, with D possibly being TRBD2 (6 bases). Sequencing used CD4+ or CD8+ T cells sorted from blood, obtained in a trial of the OX40 agonist ivuxolimab. CDR3 residues: CASSERRDSSWDEQFF. The CDR3 coding sequence is TGTGCCAGCAGTGAGCGCCGGGACTCTTCCTGGGATGAGCAGTTCTTC.